These 18 T cell receptor beta chains share one sample of origin, sequenced in a study of cytomegalovirus exposure and HLA in healthy donors (dated by TCRdb to about 2017). The library came from the immunoSEQ multiplex PCR assay. The multiplex PCR relied on a mix of 60 forward primers for TCR Vbeta segments and 13 reverse primers for TCR Jbeta segments. The immuneACCESS repertoire file appears here via TCRdb, limited to in-frame rearrangements. These files lack a portion of the clones; in checked studies, under half of the deficit traces to unresolved V genes, and the cause of the others is not known. The sample records 140,000 to 150,000 clones, approximately 79% of which are singletons. The ten largest account for less than 3.5% of the sample. Sample: PBMCs. All receptors come from a woman aged 30 to 39 in good health and CMV-seronegative.

This clone has more than one count but fewer than ten. The chain links TRBV6-1 to TRBJ1-6; TRBD1 agrees at 9 bases. The CDR3 length is 15 residues. CDR1 and CDR2 (germline): MNHNS, SASEGT. V gave up 4 bases and J gave up 9 bases; unmatched junction bases: 7. This CDR3 is CASSGPGQGTSPLHF. The DNA of the CDR3 is TGTGCCAGCAGTGGCCCGGGACAGGGAACTTCACCCCTCCACTTT.

The chain recombines TRBV2 with TRBJ2-3, with 8 nucleotides matching TRBD2. Germline trimming cut 3 bases from V and 5 bases from J; bases unmatched to any gene: 4. Germline values: CDR1 SNHLY, CDR2 FYNNEI. The CDR3 is 14 residues long. The CDR3, as DNA: TGTGCCAGCAGTGAGGTACGGGGGGGAGATACGCAGTATTTT. Amino acid sequence: CASSEVRGGDTQYF.

In this sample, this clone turned up a few times. This chain connects TRBV30 to TRBJ1-1, with TRBD1 as a possible D gene (6 bases). CDR1 GTSNPN and CDR2 SVGIG come from the germline V gene (reference sequence). Trimming shortened V by 7 bases and J by 0 bases, and 12 bases separated the two germline ends. The CDR3 extends over 13 amino acids. In DNA, the CDR3 is TGTGCCTACAACAGGGACATGAACACTGAAGCTTTCTTT. It translates to CAYNRDMNTEAFF.

The chain employs TRBV19 and TRBJ1-5; D is perhaps TRBD1 (5 bases). Germline lookup yields CDR1 LNHDA and CDR2 SQIVND (reference sequence). The CDR3 runs 14 residues. The ends were cut back, 8 bases at V and 7 bases at J, with 18 bases in the middle. CDR3 nucleotides: TGTGCCAGTTCCAACCAGGCCTCAGGGCAGCCCCAGCATTTT. This encodes CASSNQASGQPQHF.

The J gene is TRBJ2-1, the V gene TRBV5-5; 9 bases agree with TRBD2. The CDR3 consists of 15 residues. V dropped 6 bases and J dropped 5; count of bases not matched to a gene: 9. From germline, CDR1 is SGHKS and CDR2 YYEKEE (reference sequence). CDR3 DNA: TGTGCCAGCACCCCTAGCGGGACACCCAACAATGAGCAGTTCTTC. Translating gives CASTPSGTPNNEQFF.

The table lists this clone with a count of one. The J gene is TRBJ2-1, the V gene TRBV7-9, with D perhaps matching TRBD2 (6 bases). The CDR3 sequence is 15 residues long. V was clipped by 5 bases and J by 8 bases, with 19 bases between them. Per the germline V gene, CDR1 is SEHNR and CDR2 is FQNEAQ (reference sequence). CDR3 amino acids: CASSPEGLRGDEQFF. DNA for the CDR3: TGTGCCAGCAGCCCCGAGGGACTCCGAGGCGATGAGCAGTTCTTC. Looking up the rest from reference TRBV7-9 and TRBJ2-1 gives the full variable domain: DTGVSQNPRHKITKRGQNVTFRCDPISEHNRLYWYRQTLGQGPEFLTYFQNEAQLEKSRLLSDRFSAERPKGSFSTLEIQRTEQGDSAMYLCASSPEGLRGDEQFFGPGTRLTVL.

The chain is built from TRBV4-2 and TRBJ2-1; a possible D gene is TRBD2 (5 bases). Germline V gives CDR1 LGHNA, CDR2 YNFKEQ. V was clipped by 0 bases and J by 6 bases, with 21 bases between them. This CDR3 spans 18 amino acids. The CDR3 bases are TGTGCCAGCAGCCAAGAAGGCCCCGCGGTAGCCGGGGTCAATGAGCAGTTCTTC. Amino acids: CASSQEGPAVAGVNEQFF.

V usage is TRBV6-5 and J usage is TRBJ1-3; D is uncertain. V lost 5 bases and J 0 bases, leaving 11 bases between the germline ends. CDR1 is MNHEY, CDR2 SVGAGI, per germline. The CDR3 covers 15 residues. As DNA, the CDR3 is TGTGCCAGCAGTCGGGATGCGAGCTCTGGAAACACCATATATTTT. Protein product: CASSRDASSGNTIYF.

This clone came up once. The chain joins TRBV11-2 to TRBJ1-1; perhaps TRBD1 as D (5 bases). The CDR3 spans 13 residues. Per germline, CDR1 SGHAT and CDR2 FQNNGV. With 5 bases removed from V and 4 bases from J, the gap between germline ends came to 11 bases. The CDR3 DNA sequence: TGTGCCAGCAGCCTACTCGGGGGCACTGAAGCTTTCTTT. Protein product: CASSLLGGTEAFF.

The chain carries TRBV9 and TRBJ1-2; 7 bases are shared with TRBD1. Germline V CDR1 and CDR2: SGDLS, YYNGEE. V lost 5 bases and J lost 7; bases outside the gene matches: 14. The CDR3 spans 15 residues. CDR3 in DNA: TGTGCCAGCAGTTCAACACAGGGGTTCGTTCGTGGCTACACCTTC. Protein product: CASSSTQGFVRGYTF.

CDR3 in amino acids: CASSDLAGGGTGELFF. CDR3 nucleotide sequence: TGTGCCAGCAGCGACCTAGCGGGAGGCGGTACCGGGGAGCTGTTTTTT. The chain employs TRBV7-6 and TRBJ2-2, with 11 bases aligning to TRBD2. Germline CDR1 SGHVS, CDR2 FNYEAQ. CDR3 size: 16 residues. V was pared by 5 bases and J by 5 bases, with 7 bases of the junction left unmatched.

There are a few counts of this clone. The chain has TRBV6-1 and TRBJ1-1; 7 positions agree with TRBD1. The CDR3 has 15 amino acids. Germline-derived CDR1 and CDR2 are MNHNS and SASEGT. V gave up 5 bases and J gave up 4 bases; unmatched junction bases: 10. CDR3 nucleotides: TGTGCCAGCAGTTCACGGACAGGTTGGGGCACTGAAGCTTTCTTT. This codes for CASSSRTGWGTEAFF.

V gene TRBV12-5 combines with J gene TRBJ1-4; 7 nucleotides agree with TRBD1. The CDR3 extends over 16 amino acids. The germline V gene has CDR1 LGHNT and CDR2 FRNRAP. V was clipped by 3 bases and J by 7 bases; unmatched bases: 11. CDR3: CASGFATGDVGEKLFF. The CDR3 bases are TGTGCTAGTGGTTTCGCAACAGGGGATGTTGGTGAAAAACTGTTTTTT.

The rearrangement uses TRBV6-6 and TRBJ1-1, with 7 positions matching TRBD1. The CDR3 has 15 residues. Germline values: CDR1 MNHNY, CDR2 SVGAGI (reference sequence). After removal of 7 bases from V and 1 base from J, the junction contained 9 bases not matched to a gene. CDR3 nucleotides: TGTGCCAGCATCGCCGTGACAGGGTGGAACACTGAAGCTTTCTTT. Encoded protein: CASIAVTGWNTEAFF.

The chain combines TRBV5-6 with TRBJ1-1, with D uncertain. V was clipped by 0 bases and J by 1 base, with 22 bases between them. The CDR3 sequence is 19 residues long. CDR1 and CDR2 from the germline V gene are SGHDT and YYEEEE. For the CDR3, the DNA is TGTGCCAGCAGCTTGGGATTACGTGGTCCGGAGACCGCGAACACTGAAGCTTTCTTT. Translated: CASSLGLRGPETANTEAFF. The complete variable domain, with remaining parts taken from reference TRBV5-6 and TRBJ1-1, reads DAGVTQSPTHLIKTRGQQVTLRCSPKSGHDTVSWYQQALGQGPQFIFQYYEEEERQRGNFPDRFSGHQFPNYSSELNVNALLLGDSALYLCASSLGLRGPETANTEAFFGQGTRLTVV.

The chain couples TRBV19 to TRBJ1-1, with D hard to call. Deletions cut 6 bases from V and 4 bases from J, with 12 bases between. Germline CDR1 reads LNHDA; CDR2 reads SQIVND (reference sequence). The CDR3 consists of 13 residues. CDR3 sequence reads: CASSLVEGTEAFF. The CDR3 DNA reads TGTGCCAGTAGCCTAGTAGAGGGCACTGAAGCTTTCTTT.

This chain uses TRBV5-1 with TRBJ2-1; TRBD2 matches at 7 bases. The CDR3 has 15 residues. Germline V gives CDR1 SGHRS, CDR2 YFSETQ. V lost 0 bases to trimming and J lost 7 bases; unmatched junction nucleotides: 7. CDR3 sequence (DNA): TGCGCCAGCAGCTTGGACCCGGGAGGAGGTAATGAGCAGTTCTTC. It encodes CASSLDPGGGNEQFF.

About this clone: At one end the junction does not follow the germline gene, possibly because of a read error. This rearrangement joins TRBV7-2 to TRBJ2-7; D might be TRBD2 (7 bases). This CDR3 is 16 amino acids long. Per germline, CDR1 SGHTA and CDR2 FQGNSA. Written as DNA, the CDR3 is TGTGCCAGCAGCTTAGAGGCGGGGGCCTTCTCCTACGGGCAGTACTTC. Its protein is CASSLEAGAFSYGQYF.